This T cell receptor (beta chain) emerged from a study of cytomegalovirus exposure and HLA in healthy donors. The CDR3 consists of 14 residues. From germline, CDR1 is SGHRS and CDR2 YFSETQ. The V segment lost 2 bases and the J segment 4 bases; nucleotides outside the gene matches: 5. PCR primers comprised 60 Vbeta and 13 Jbeta primers. The repertoire was sequenced with immunoSEQ multiplex PCR; TCRdb's copy has only in-frame clones and lacks some. The top ten clones hold around 0.25% of a sample with 200,000 or so clones, more than 75% of them seen once. The sequence was collected from a girl in the first two years of life in good health and CMV-seronegative. Sequencing was performed on PBMCs. The rearrangement links TRBV5-1 to TRBJ1-2, with TRBD1 matching over 7 bases. The CDR3 loop is CASSFSGDSYGYTF. In nucleotides, the CDR3 is TGCGCCAGCAGCTTTTCAGGGGACAGCTATGGCTACACCTTC.